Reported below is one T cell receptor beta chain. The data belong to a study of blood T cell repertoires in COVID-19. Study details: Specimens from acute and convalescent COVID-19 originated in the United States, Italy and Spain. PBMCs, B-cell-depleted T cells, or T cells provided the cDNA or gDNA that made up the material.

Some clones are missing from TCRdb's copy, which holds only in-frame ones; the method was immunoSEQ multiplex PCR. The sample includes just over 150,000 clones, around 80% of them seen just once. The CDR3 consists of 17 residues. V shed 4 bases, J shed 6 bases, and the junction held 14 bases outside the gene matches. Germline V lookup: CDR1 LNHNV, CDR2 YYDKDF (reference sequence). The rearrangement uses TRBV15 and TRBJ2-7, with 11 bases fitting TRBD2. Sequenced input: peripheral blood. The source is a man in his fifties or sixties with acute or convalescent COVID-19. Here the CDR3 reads CATSKRLAGSGGVEQYF. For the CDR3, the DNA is TGTGCCACCAGCAAGAGACTAGCGGGATCTGGCGGAGTCGAGCAGTACTTC.